This T cell receptor beta chain came from a study of cytomegalovirus exposure and HLA in healthy donors. The PCR made use of 60 Vbeta and 13 Jbeta primers. The repertoire was sequenced with immunoSEQ multiplex PCR; TCRdb's copy has only in-frame clones and lacks some. This sample has 150,000 or so clones, with approximately 80% found just once. This clone was picked up one time. Material: PBMCs. The sequence was obtained from a woman aged 40 to 49 in good health and CMV-seronegative.

CDR3 residues: CARSNGLGSGPNTGELFF. The DNA of the CDR3 is TGTGCCAGAAGCAACGGATTAGGTAGCGGGCCGAACACCGGGGAGCTGTTTTTT. V and J are TRBV5-3 and TRBJ2-2, with TRBD2 matching 7 bases. TRBV5-3 is flagged as an ORF with uncertain function. The CDR3 covers 18 residues. The V segment lost 4 bases and the J segment 0 bases; nucleotides outside the gene matches: 12.